A few counts support the clone carrying this TCR beta chain. Other DNA sequences of this sample code for an identical CDR3. The data were taken from a study of blood T cell repertoires in COVID-19. At the level of the study: The United States, Italy and Spain were the sources of the acute and convalescent COVID-19 samples. The analysed material was cDNA or gDNA that came from T cells, B-cell-depleted T cells, or PBMCs.

The length of the CDR3 is 13 residues. The germline V gene has CDR1 SQVTM and CDR2 ANQGSEA. The V and J ends lost 7 bases and 0 bases respectively, with 10 bases between them. Original processing notes: Amplified reference gene primers provided the basis for estimating nucleated cell counts. Only in-frame clones appear in the TCRdb table, and some are missing; sequencing was by immunoSEQ multiplex PCR. That table is the source of V, J and clone size, and D and trimming were worked out from the DNA. This table has hundreds of thousands of clones, 80% to 90% appearing once. The V call is TRBV29-1, the J call TRBJ2-1; tentatively, D is TRBD1 (6 bases). This receptor was obtained from a middle-aged man with acute or convalescent COVID-19. Sequences were obtained from peripheral blood. The CDR3 DNA sequence: TGCAGCGCCAGGGGCAGCTCCTACAATGAGCAGTTCTTC. Translation gives CSARGSSYNEQFF.